These T cell receptor beta chains were read from a single sample in a study of blood T cell repertoires in COVID-19. Repertoires were generated with immunoSEQ multiplex PCR, while TCRdb's copy carries only in-frame clones and drops some. The sample carries around 95,000 clones, about 89% recorded once. Sequenced: peripheral blood. The receptor set was obtained from a man in his fifties with active COVID-19. Both conserved end residues are trimmed from each CDR3. The order of the fields is D gene, V gene, clone size, CDR3 protein. The D gene is left open where the match is weak. A clone size is listed for some rows: how often the clone was seen (once, few, many), or a class if it is expanded.

-	TRBV27	-	ASSPRARGDTDTQY
TRBD1	TRBV6-5	-	ASSRTRQGGTEAF
-	TRBV21-1	-	ASSKISGESYEQY
-	TRBV12-3/TRBV12-4	once	ASTRQNTEAF
-	TRBV25-1	-	ASSAPPAGSEQY
TRBD2	TRBV7-9	-	ASSPRLAGGIQTQY
-	TRBV7-2	-	ASSLSGRKETQY
-	TRBV11-2	-	ASSVQPEINSPLH
-	TRBV18	-	ASSPSSIVTPDTQY
-	TRBV11-3	-	ASSLVQGTDTQY
-	TRBV7-9	-	ASSAYSSGNTIY
TRBD1	TRBV19	-	ASRGQLTNTGELF
-	TRBV5-1	once	ASSGESQETQY
-	TRBV7-2	-	ASSSIRSGTDTQY
-	TRBV6-6	once	ASGLNTEAF
TRBD1	TRBV19	once	ASEDRVNQPQH
-	TRBV5-1	-	ASSVTAGPGNTEAF
-	TRBV7-2	-	ASRAGGQTLF
TRBD1	TRBV3-1/TRBV3-2	-	ASSQGQGWNIQY
-	TRBV27	-	ASSPAGEYGYT
-	TRBV10-2	-	ASRQRRINTDTQY
TRBD2	TRBV5-4	-	ASSNGRVSYNEQF
-	TRBV4-1	-	ASSQDRMGGQPQH
TRBD2	TRBV5-4	few	ASSPAWTSGGNTGELF
-	TRBV24-1	once	ATSDSRTALFMDTDTQY
-	TRBV3-1/TRBV3-2	-	ASSPGRFSEAF
-	TRBV2	-	ASTGDLWEDTQY
-	TRBV25-1	-	ASSETKGLGGSYNEQF
-	TRBV5-4	-	ASSLAQNSYNEQF
-	TRBV19	-	ASSLTGGLEKLF
-	TRBV12-3/TRBV12-4	once	ASSVRAANVLT
-	TRBV5-6	-	ASSYPGQSYGYT
-	TRBV6-4	few	ASSPTGGPTQVQF
TRBD1	TRBV5-6	-	ASSWDRGRREQY
TRBD2	TRBV4-2	-	ASSQEASGSSYNEQF
-	TRBV28	once	ASSFGLDYAEAF
TRBD2	TRBV7-2	-	ASNRGLAVYNEQF
-	TRBV4-1	-	ASSQAAGPRRGGNGYT
TRBD2	TRBV4-2	-	ASSPRRTSGRGETQY
TRBD1	TRBV19	-	ASSIGGGAYNEQF
-	TRBV29-1	once	SVVQAPGELF
-	TRBV14	-	ASSQETPNTEAF
-	TRBV5-1	-	ASSFEGWDEQY
-	TRBV29-1	-	SVTRGADTEAF
-	TRBV27	-	ASSLWQGTNSPLH
-	TRBV5-1	-	ASSPGWEQF
TRBD1	TRBV15	-	ATSRQPGQQETQY
-	TRBV4-2	-	ASSQATGTYFTDTQY
TRBD1	TRBV6-5	-	ASRPGTGKVGAF
TRBD1	TRBV25-1	-	ASSEYGTGGNEQF
-	TRBV6-5	-	ASSYSESSGNTIY
-	TRBV6-5	-	ASSYTGFNYGYT